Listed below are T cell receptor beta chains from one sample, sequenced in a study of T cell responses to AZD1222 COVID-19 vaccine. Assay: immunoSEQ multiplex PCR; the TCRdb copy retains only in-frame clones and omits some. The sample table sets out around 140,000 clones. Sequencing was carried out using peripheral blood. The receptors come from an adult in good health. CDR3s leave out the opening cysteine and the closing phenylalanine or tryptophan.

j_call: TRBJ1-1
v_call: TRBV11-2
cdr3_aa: ASSLVGTEAF

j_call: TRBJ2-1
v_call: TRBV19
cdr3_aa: ASSISSQPYNEQF

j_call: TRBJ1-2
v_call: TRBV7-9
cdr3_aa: ASSLGQGAFSNYGYT

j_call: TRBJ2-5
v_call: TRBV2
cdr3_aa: ASSADPGWTQY

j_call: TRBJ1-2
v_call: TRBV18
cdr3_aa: ASSPDAAWTYGYT

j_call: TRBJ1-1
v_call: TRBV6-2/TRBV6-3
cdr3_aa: ASSYSRTGVTEAF

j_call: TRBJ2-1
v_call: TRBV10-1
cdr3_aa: ASSESGTSGGRGNEQF

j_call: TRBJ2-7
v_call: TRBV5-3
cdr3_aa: ARSFRLAFSYEQY

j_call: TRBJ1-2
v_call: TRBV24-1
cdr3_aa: ATSDIRGAGYT

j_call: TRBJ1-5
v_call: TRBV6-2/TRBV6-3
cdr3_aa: ASSTGDRGGGQPQH

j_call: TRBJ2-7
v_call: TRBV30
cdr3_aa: AWKRDSATYEQY

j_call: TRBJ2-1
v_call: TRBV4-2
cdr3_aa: ASSQGTGSAGSYNEQF

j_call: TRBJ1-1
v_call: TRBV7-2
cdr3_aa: ASSFKGSGADEAF

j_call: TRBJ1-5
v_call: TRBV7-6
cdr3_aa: ASSPQGEQPQH

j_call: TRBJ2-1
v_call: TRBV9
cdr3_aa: ASSVDLAGGLREQF

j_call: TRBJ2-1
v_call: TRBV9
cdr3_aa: ASSVAPESVNEQF

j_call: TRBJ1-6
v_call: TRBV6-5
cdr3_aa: ASSPGTLPSSPLH

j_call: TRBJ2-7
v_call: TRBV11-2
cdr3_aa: ASSLHRDRGYEQY

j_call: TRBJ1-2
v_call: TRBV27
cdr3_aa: ASSLHRGTGEVPWGYT

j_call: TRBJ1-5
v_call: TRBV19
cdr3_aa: ASSSRPISNQPQH

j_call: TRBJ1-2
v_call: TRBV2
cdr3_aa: ASSDTGRGGYT

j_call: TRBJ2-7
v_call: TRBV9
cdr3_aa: ASSPSPDPSYEQY

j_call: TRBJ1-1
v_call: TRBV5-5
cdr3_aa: ASSLGSNTEAF

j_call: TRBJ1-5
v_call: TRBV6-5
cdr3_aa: ASSRTGGNQPQH

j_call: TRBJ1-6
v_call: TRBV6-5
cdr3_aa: ASSYGQGGNSPLH

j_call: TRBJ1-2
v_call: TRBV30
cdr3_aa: AQSQGYGYT

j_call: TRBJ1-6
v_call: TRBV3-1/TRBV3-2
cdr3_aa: ASSQDWSGGSPLH

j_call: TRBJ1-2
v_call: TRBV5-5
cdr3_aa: ASSLAPGRLNYGYT

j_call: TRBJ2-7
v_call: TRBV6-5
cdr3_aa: ASSNLAGTYEQY

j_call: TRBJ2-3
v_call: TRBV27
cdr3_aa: ASSETGPGTDTQY

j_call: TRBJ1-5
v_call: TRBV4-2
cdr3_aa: ASSQGQGNQPQH

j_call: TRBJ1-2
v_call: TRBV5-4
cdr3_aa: ASSLKGQGFYGYT

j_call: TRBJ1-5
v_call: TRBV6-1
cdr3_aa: ASSANRGQDYQPQH

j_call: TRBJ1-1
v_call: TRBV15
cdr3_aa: ATSRDRAGGNTEAF

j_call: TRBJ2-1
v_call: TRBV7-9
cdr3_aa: ASSAGLAGRNEQF

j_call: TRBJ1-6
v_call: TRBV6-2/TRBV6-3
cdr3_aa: ASSYSIRSSYNSPLH

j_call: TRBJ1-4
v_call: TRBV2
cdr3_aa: ASNRQGGEKEKLF

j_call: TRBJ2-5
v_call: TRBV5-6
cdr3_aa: ASSWDEGWSETQY

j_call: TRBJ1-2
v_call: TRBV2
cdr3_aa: ASSQSRQGAGYT

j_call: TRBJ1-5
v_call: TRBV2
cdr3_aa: ASSPGGSVNQPQH

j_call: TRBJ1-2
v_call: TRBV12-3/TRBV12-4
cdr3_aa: ASSQGAYYGYT

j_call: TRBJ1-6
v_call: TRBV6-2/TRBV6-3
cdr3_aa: ASSSGQFNSPLH

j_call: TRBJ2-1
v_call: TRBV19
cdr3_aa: ASSIDDSSYNEQF

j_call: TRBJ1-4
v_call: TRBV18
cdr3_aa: ASSPDSGEKLF

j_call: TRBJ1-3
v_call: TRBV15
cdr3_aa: ATSRDAGPSGNTIY

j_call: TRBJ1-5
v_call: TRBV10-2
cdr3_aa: ASSEMGSSNQPQH

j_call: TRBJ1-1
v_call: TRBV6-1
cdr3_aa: ASSEKTGGRPGTEAF

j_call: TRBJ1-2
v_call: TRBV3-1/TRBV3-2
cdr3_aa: ASSQRTVDYGYT

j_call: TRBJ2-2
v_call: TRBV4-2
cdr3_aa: ASSQEPGALTGELF

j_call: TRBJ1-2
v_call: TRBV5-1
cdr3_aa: ASRSNTVVDGYT